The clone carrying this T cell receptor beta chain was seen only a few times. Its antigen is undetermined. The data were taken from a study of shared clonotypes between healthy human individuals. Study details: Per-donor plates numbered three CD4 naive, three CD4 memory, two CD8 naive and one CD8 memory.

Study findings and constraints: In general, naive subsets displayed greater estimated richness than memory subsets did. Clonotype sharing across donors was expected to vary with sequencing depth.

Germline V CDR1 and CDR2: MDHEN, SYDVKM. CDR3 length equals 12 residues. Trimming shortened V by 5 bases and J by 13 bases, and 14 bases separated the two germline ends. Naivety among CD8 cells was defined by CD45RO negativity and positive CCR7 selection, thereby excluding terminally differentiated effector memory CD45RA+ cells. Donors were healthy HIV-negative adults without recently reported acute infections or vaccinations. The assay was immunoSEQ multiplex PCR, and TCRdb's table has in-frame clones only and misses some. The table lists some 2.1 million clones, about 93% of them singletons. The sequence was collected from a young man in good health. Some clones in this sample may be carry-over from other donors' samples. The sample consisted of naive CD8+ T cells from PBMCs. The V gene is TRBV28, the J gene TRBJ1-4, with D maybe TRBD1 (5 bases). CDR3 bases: TGTGCCAGCAGTCCCGATCTCGGGACACTGTTTTTT. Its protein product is CASSPDLGTLFF. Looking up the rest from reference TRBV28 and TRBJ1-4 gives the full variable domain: DVKVTQSSRYLVKRTGEKVFLECVQDMDHENMFWYRQDPGLGLRLIYFSYDVKMKEKGDIPEGYSVSREKKERFSLILESASTNQTSMYLCASSPDLGTLFFGSGTQLSVL.